These 9 T cell receptor beta chains originate from one sample sequenced in a study of cytomegalovirus exposure and HLA in healthy donors. Primers: 60 Vbeta forward and 13 Jbeta reverse. The assay was immunoSEQ multiplex PCR, and TCRdb's table has in-frame clones only and misses some. The profile shows approximately 300,000 clones, 80% of them singletons. The sequencing input was PBMCs. The origin of the receptors is a girl aged 2 to 9 in good health and CMV-seronegative.

The rearrangement uses TRBV6-5 and TRBJ1-3; possible D gene TRBD1, 5 bases. The CDR3 loop spans 15 amino acids. V gave up 5 bases and J gave up 4 bases, with 15 bases separating them. Germline CDR1 and CDR2: MNHEY and SVGAGI. Here the CDR3 DNA reads TGTGCCAGCAGTGCGCCGTTGGGGCAAGGAAACACCATATATTTT. It encodes CASSAPLGQGNTIYF.

The chain recombines TRBV28 with TRBJ2-7; 15 bases are a match to TRBD2. The CDR3 has 19 residues. The germline CDR1 and CDR2 sequences are MDHEN and SYDVKM. V shed 6 bases, J shed 0 bases, and the junction held 12 bases outside the gene matches. The CDR3 DNA follows: TGTGCCAGCAGAAAGAGCGGACTAGCGGGAGGGCCGGGCTCCTACGAGCAGTACTTC. It encodes CASRKSGLAGGPGSYEQYF.

This clone was detected only once. In DNA form, the CDR3 reads TGTGCCAGCAGTGCCCACCCACAGGGTCTGAATTCACCCCTCCACTTT. This translates into CASSAHPQGLNSPLHF. The chain recombines TRBV28 with TRBJ1-6; possible D gene TRBD1, 6 bases. The CDR3 has 16 amino acids. Germline V gene data show CDR1 as MDHEN and CDR2 as SYDVKM. The V and J ends lost 5 bases and 7 bases respectively, with 18 bases between them.

The count of this clone is one. This chain connects TRBV4-1 to TRBJ1-1; D unclear. V dropped 1 base and J dropped 0 bases, with 9 bases sitting between them. The CDR3 has 15 amino acids. Germline-derived CDR1 and CDR2 are MGHRA and YSYEKL. CDR3 sequence reads: CASSQVGVLNTEAFF. The DNA for the CDR3 is TGCGCCAGCAGCCAAGTCGGAGTACTGAACACTGAAGCTTTCTTT.

CDR3 sequence (DNA): TGTGCCAGCAGCTCCCGCCCTTTATCGGGAGCTTTCTTT. Residues: CASSSRPLSGAFF. J is TRBJ1-1 and V is TRBV5-6; D unresolved. Germline V CDR1 and CDR2: SGHDT, YYEEEE. The V end lost 3 bases, the J end lost 10 bases, and 16 bases lay between the germline ends. CDR3 length: 13 amino acids.

The chain recombines TRBV10-2 with TRBJ2-2, with no clear D. The V and J ends lost 0 bases and 6 bases respectively, with 17 bases between them. The CDR3 has 17 amino acids. Germline lookup yields CDR1 WSHSY and CDR2 SAAADI. The CDR3 DNA is TGCGCCAGCAGTGAGTCGGTATGGGTTGACCGGGCCGGGGAGCTGTTTTTT. Amino acids: CASSESVWVDRAGELFF.

The count of this clone is one. This sequence joins TRBV13 and TRBJ2-7; possibly TRBD1 for D (5 bases). The CDR3 extends over 15 amino acids. Germline CDR1 PRHDT, CDR2 FYEKMQ (reference sequence). V lost 0 bases, J lost 0 bases, and 9 bases lay in between. CDR3 nucleotides: TGTGCCAGCAGCTTAGGGACAGCGAGCTCCTACGAGCAGTACTTC. It translates to CASSLGTASSYEQYF.

This chain joins TRBV29-1 and TRBJ2-5, with a weak D call TRBD2 (5 bases). The DNA end is more similar to TRBJ2-7, so the J call may be wrong. This CDR3 comprises 15 residues. Germline CDR1 and CDR2: SQVTM and ANQGSEA. The CDR3 loop reads CSVVVEVGYSYEQYF. Here the CDR3 DNA reads TGCAGCGTTGTCGTGGAGGTAGGATACTCCTACGAGCAGTACTTC.

Only a few counts were recorded for this clone. The gene calls are TRBV4-1 and TRBJ2-7; the D is unclear. Trimming took 4 bases from V and 2 from J, leaving 12 bases between them. Germline V gene lookup returns CDR1 MGHRA and CDR2 YSYEKL. This CDR3 is 14 amino acids long. The CDR3 is CASSRAIEAYEQYF. Here the CDR3 DNA reads TGCGCCAGCAGCCGAGCGATCGAGGCCTACGAGCAGTACTTC.